This TCR beta chain emerged from a study of blood T cell repertoires in COVID-19 (dated by TCRdb to the early 2020s). Regarding the research as a whole: Collaborator samples came from the United States, Italy and Spain and covered acute and convalescent phases of COVID-19. The prospective study material was composed of cDNA or gDNA derived from T cells, B-cell-depleted T cells, or PBMCs. Deeply sampled blood TCRbeta repertoires from subjects exposed to, actively infected with, or recovered from COVID-19 were included in the dataset. The repertoires were released in a freely available public database meant as a resource for research on the immune response to SARS-CoV-2. The samples were drawn from two sources: the first 160 participants of the ongoing ImmuneRACE study, and 1,000 to 1,500 subjects contributed by 6 global collaborators. A de-identified subject ID, COVID-19 status, age in years and sex were almost always included in the sample metadata. Where available, HLA class I and class II types were obtained from metadata supplied by the sample provider rather than from assay-based typing.

Turning to this clone: Which antigen it targets is not known. Base qualities are not recorded, but no much larger clone differs from it by a single base.

Points the paper makes about the study in general: Clinical and demographic metadata were provided uncurated, with the amount varying by source and participant.

TCRbeta CDR3 regions were amplified from genomic DNA by means of the immunoSEQ Assay, a bias-controlled multiplex PCR. Concerning the study's data processing: Nucleated cell counts per sample were estimated from amplification of reference gene primers within the assay. To quantify the absolute abundance of each unique TCRbeta CDR3 rearrangement, sequence reads were collapsed and filtered. Productive Simpson clonality was computed per sample as the square root of Simpson's diversity index over productive rearrangements. Held by TCRdb, this immuneACCESS table contains in-frame sequences only and omits some clones. Under half of the omission traces to an unresolved V gene where checked; the cause of the rest is unknown. The V and J calls and clone size come from that table; D and trimming were worked out from the DNA. Across this sample there are under 200,000 clones, with 82% seen only once. 15% to 20% of the sample rests with the top ten.

Participants in the prospective study were aged 18 to 89 years, lived in 20 to 25 United States geographic areas, and enrolled through a virtual design. In the prospective study, cohorts were assigned on the basis of participant-reported clinical history obtained from a screening survey and a study questionnaire. ImmuneRACE Cohort 3 recovered participants were defined by two consecutive negative NP/OP PCR tests, healthcare professional clearance, or symptom resolution. In the prospective study, mobile phlebotomists collected whole blood, serum and a nasopharyngeal or oropharyngeal swab from each participant. Over an approximately 2-month period, participants in the prospective study had the option of providing additional blood draws and questionnaires. Prospective study blood samples were shipped either frozen or at room temperature before DNA extraction. From cysteine to phenylalanine, the CDR3 is 20 amino acids long. Of all the DNA, just the CDR3 is kept, 60 bases in frame from base 1. The germline V gene provides CDR1 SNHLY and CDR2 FYNNEI. The germline V end is reduced by 6 bases and the J end by 5 bases; junction bases left unmatched: 25.

Recombination joined TRBV2 with TRBJ2-1, with 7 bases aligning to TRBD2. Sequencing was carried out using PBMCs or T cells enriched from blood (not recorded which). The TCR was taken from a man aged 55 to 69 who had recovered from COVID-19. The bases read TGTGCCAGCAGCCCCCGGCCGGGAGGTGTGGGACTGAAGATTAACAATGAGCAGTTCTTC. This gives the protein CASSPRPGGVGLKINNEQFF.